This TCR beta chain is from a study of early T cells in non-severe SARS-CoV-2 infection (dated by TCRdb to 2020 to 2022). About the full investigation: TCR sequencing used bulk RNA from unsorted whole blood, so alpha and beta chains could not be paired.

A case-control design nested within a healthcare worker cohort in London, UK, was used, with weekly nasopharyngeal swab PCR tests and blood sampling performed. Healthcare workers were enrolled in the week of the UK lockdown, from 23 to 31 March 2020, and were followed every week for up to 16 weeks. Study-wide conclusions, independent of this receptor: VDJdb matching was skewed toward anti-spike CD8 responses and likely underestimated virus-specific expansions by missing private and CD4 specificities.

This clonotype showed up many times. The antigen it binds to is not known. No qualities accompany the bases; no much larger clone lies one base away. The protocol used for the library was 5' RACE. Data came from a NextSeq 500. Unique molecular identifiers were attached to individual cDNA molecules in the TCR library protocol so that sequencing error and PCR bias could be corrected. Sequencing covered both TCR alpha and beta chains, and within each sample the abundances of alpha and beta sequences were tightly co-correlated. The authors' analysis ran thus. Decombinator V4 was used to annotate TCR sequences for V gene, J gene and CDR3. Expanded TCRs were defined as changing significantly between any two time points under a Poisson model with p below 0.0001. TCR abundances were normalised to the total number of TCRs sequenced per sample and expressed as counts per million. VDJdb, accessed 1 November 2021, was searched for CMV, EBV and SARS-CoV-2 annotated TCRs, excluding TCRs annotated for multiple antigens. The public reads were quality trimmed at Q25 with fastp and then assembled into clones with MiXCR by TCRdb, keeping productive beta chains. Rows with one shared CDR3 protein collapse into an entry with the most common genes and DNA. The V and J calls come from TCRdb's annotation, not from the publication. A total of about 35,000 distinct CDR3 sequences appear in this sample, 6.3% of them only once. The top ten clonotypes cover more than 4.5% of the sample.

This clonotype was sampled from an adult who was a healthcare worker with PCR-confirmed SARS-CoV-2 infection or an uninfected control (not recorded which). Source material: whole blood.

The DNA sequence is TGTGCCAGCAGTCGAACCGGGACTAGCACAGATACGCAGTATTTT. It encodes CASSRTGTSTDTQYF. The chain joins TRBV7-9 to TRBJ2-3; matching of 6 bases hints at TRBD2 as the D gene. V drops 6 bases and J drops 0 bases, leaving 13 bases in between. Via the germline V gene (reference sequence), CDR1 is SEHNR and CDR2 FQNEAQ. Including the terminal cysteine and phenylalanine, the CDR3 comprises 15 residues. The DNA shown is the 45-base CDR3, in frame from base 1.